This TCR beta chain was captured in a study of glioma-infiltrating T cells after dendritic cell vaccination. This clone was found once. Method: immunoSEQ multiplex PCR; TCRdb's copy keeps in-frame clones and lacks some. Of approximately 82,000 clones in the sample, approximately 90% were seen once. The length of the CDR3 is 15 residues. The V gene's germline CDR1 is MNHEY and CDR2 SVGAGI. V lost 5 bases, J lost 7 bases, and 18 bases lay in between. Before vaccination, two weeks after the third vaccination, and at progression, PBMC were collected. Source: blood, taken before dendritic cell vaccination. The genes are TRBV6-5 and TRBJ2-1; possibly TRBD1 for D (6 bases). The TCR comes from a human donor with glioblastoma. The DNA of the CDR3 is TGTGCCAGCAGTAGGGGGACGGGATTGGGGAATGAGCAGTTCTTC. Protein sequence: CASSRGTGLGNEQFF.